One sample yielded the 26 T cell receptor beta chains listed below, sequenced in a study of lymphopenia after photon versus proton radiotherapy. Some clones are missing from TCRdb's copy, which holds only in-frame ones; the method was immunoSEQ multiplex PCR. The sample records about 40,000 clones, about 85% being singletons. The specimen comprised peripheral blood, sampled from a patient treated with photon-based radiotherapy. Receptors were obtained from a man aged 50 to 60 with gastric cancer.

This chain connects TRBV7-8 to TRBJ2-3; 8 bases fit TRBD1. CDR1 SGHVS and CDR2 FQNEAQ come from the germline V gene. The trim removed 5 bases at V and 4 bases at J, leaving 14 bases unmatched. CDR3 size: 17 residues. The CDR3 coding sequence is TGTGCCAGCAGCACACGACGACAGGGGAGGACCGCAGATACGCAGTATTTT. It is translated as CASSTRRQGRTADTQYF.

This clone was counted between two and nine times. This chain links TRBV10-3 with TRBJ2-7; a possible D gene is TRBD2 (6 bases). The CDR3 covers 13 residues. Germline lookup yields CDR1 ENHRY and CDR2 SYGVKD. V dropped 0 bases and J dropped 3 bases, with 6 bases sitting between them. This CDR3 reads CAISESGGYEQYF. The CDR3 DNA is TGTGCCATCAGTGAGTCCGGGGGCTACGAGCAGTACTTC.

Here the CDR3 reads CASSAALYLLNDSDAEAFF. The CDR3, as DNA: TGTGCCAGCAGCGCCGCTCTTTACCTGCTAAACGACTCTGACGCTGAAGCTTTCTTT. The rearrangement joins TRBV11-1 to TRBJ1-1; no clear D gene. The germline V and J ends were trimmed by 5 bases and 6 bases, with 31 bases remaining between them. The CDR3 is 19 amino acids. Looked up from germline, CDR1 is SGHAT and CDR2 is FQDESV (reference sequence).

The rearrangement links TRBV6-1 to TRBJ1-1; 8 nucleotides agree with TRBD1. CDR1 and CDR2 from the germline V gene are MNHNS and SASEGT. CDR3 length: 13 residues. Trimming took 6 bases from V and 5 from J; bases not matched to a gene: 5. CDR3 sequence (DNA): TGTGCCAGCAGGAGAGACAGGGGTACTGAAGCTTTCTTT. Translating gives CASRRDRGTEAFF.

The CDR3 here is CASSSGGSGRERYNEQFF. CDR3 DNA sequence: TGTGCCAGCAGCTCTGGCGGTAGCGGGCGGGAACGGTACAATGAGCAGTTCTTC. The gene calls are TRBV7-2 and TRBJ2-1; 7 bases are a match to TRBD2. V lost 4 bases, J lost 4 bases, and 16 bases stayed unmatched. The CDR3 totals 18 residues. Germline V gene lookup returns CDR1 SGHTA and CDR2 FQGNSA.

This clone was picked up one time. The chain is built from TRBV30 and TRBJ1-5, with D perhaps TRBD1 (5 bases). This CDR3 is built from 15 residues. The V and J ends lost 0 bases and 1 base respectively, with 10 bases between them. CDR1 is GTSNPN and CDR2 is SVGIG in the germline V gene (reference sequence). Here the CDR3 DNA reads TGTGCCTGGAGTGTACTTGGGGGGAGCAATCAGCCCCAGCATTTT. Protein sequence: CAWSVLGGSNQPQHF.

CDR3: CASSLGNTEAFF. CDR3 sequence (DNA): TGTGCCAGTAGTTTGGGGAACACTGAAGCTTTCTTT. This chain links TRBV19 with TRBJ1-1; no reliable D call. The CDR3 is made up of 12 amino acids. Trimming pared 5 bases from V and 1 base from J, leaving 5 bases between. Germline V gene sequence: CDR1 LNHDA, CDR2 SQIVND (reference sequence).

The V call is TRBV18, the J call TRBJ1-3; D remains ambiguous. CDR1 and CDR2 from the germline V gene are KGHSH and LQKENI. V was trimmed by 0 bases and J by 2 bases, leaving 5 bases between them. This CDR3 contains 14 residues. The CDR3 DNA reads TGTGCCAGCTCACCACCGGGAGCTGGAAACACCATATATTTT. This translates into CASSPPGAGNTIYF.

The chain couples TRBV27 to TRBJ1-1, with D perhaps TRBD1 (5 bases). V lost 4 bases and J lost 2, with 8 bases in between. There are 13 residues in the CDR3. Germline-derived CDR1 and CDR2 are MNHEY and SMNVEV (reference sequence). Here the CDR3 reads CASSSRANTEAFF. The CDR3 region has the DNA TGTGCCAGCAGTTCCAGGGCAAACACTGAAGCTTTCTTT.

The chain has TRBV27 and TRBJ2-7, with 8 bases fitting TRBD2. Germline V CDR1 and CDR2: MNHEY, SMNVEV (reference sequence). The CDR3 sequence is 13 residues long. V shed 2 bases and J 6 bases; nucleotides not matched to a gene: 3. CDR3 residues: CASSLGLASEQYF. CDR3 bases: TGTGCCAGCAGTTTAGGACTAGCAAGCGAGCAGTACTTC.

The chain is built from TRBV9 and TRBJ2-7, with D perhaps TRBD2 (6 bases). Trimming took off 5 bases at V and 1 base at J, with 13 bases between the two ends. The CDR3 is 14 residues long. Germline lookup yields CDR1 SGDLS and CDR2 YYNGEE. The CDR3 loop is CASRPGLGSYEQYF. In DNA form, the CDR3 reads TGTGCCAGCAGACCGGGACTCGGATCCTACGAGCAGTACTTC. Full variable domain (remainder filled in from reference TRBV9 and TRBJ2-7): DSGVTQTPKHLITATGQRVTLRCSPRSGDLSVYWYQQSLDQGLQFLIQYYNGEERAKGNILERFSAQQFPDLHSELNLSSLELGDSALYFCASRPGLGSYEQYFGPGTRLTVT.

The chain employs TRBV10-3 and TRBJ2-1; unclear D gene. Trimming removed 2 bases at V and 1 base at J, with 6 bases between. This CDR3 is built from 14 residues. The germline V gene has CDR1 ENHRY and CDR2 SYGVKD. CDR3 nucleotide sequence: TGTGCCATCAGTGAGGCCGTGTCCTACAATGAGCAGTTCTTC. This encodes CAISEAVSYNEQFF.

This sequence joins TRBV6-5 and TRBJ2-5; 9 bases are shared with TRBD1. V shed 6 bases and J 11 bases; nucleotides not matched to a gene: 7. CDR1 is MNHEY, CDR2 SVGAGI, per germline. This CDR3 comprises 12 residues. The CDR3 loop reads CASRQGAEGQYF. In DNA, the CDR3 is TGTGCCAGCAGACAGGGGGCTGAGGGTCAGTACTTC.

V is TRBV2 and J is TRBJ1-1; D not certain. The V end lost 8 bases, the J end lost 1 base, and 11 bases lay between the germline ends. The CDR3 runs to 13 residues. Germline values: CDR1 SNHLY, CDR2 FYNNEI. In DNA, the CDR3 is TGTGCCAGCGATAGGGCCGCGAACACTGAAGCTTTCTTT. It encodes CASDRAANTEAFF.

The chain couples TRBV4-1 to TRBJ2-1, with D perhaps TRBD1 (5 bases). CDR1 MGHRA and CDR2 YSYEKL come from the germline V gene. V lost 4 bases, J lost 7 bases, and 17 bases lay in between. This CDR3 comprises 15 residues. CDR3 residues: CASSPTQGIRNEQFF. The CDR3 DNA is TGCGCCAGCAGCCCGACGCAGGGAATACGGAATGAGCAGTTCTTC.

The chain uses TRBV6-5 and TRBJ2-7; D remains unclear. This CDR3 region has 12 residues. Germline CDR1 is MNHEY and CDR2 is SVGAGI. The V end was cut by 2 bases, the J end by 6 bases, with 8 bases between. The CDR3 bases are TGTGCCAGCAGTTACCCCGGAAGCGAGCAGTACTTC. Amino acids: CASSYPGSEQYF.

This clone was recorded a few times. The chain is built from TRBV28 and TRBJ1-1, with D maybe TRBD1 (6 bases). V lost 5 bases and J lost 0, with 13 bases in between. Germline CDR1 MDHEN, CDR2 SYDVKM. CDR3 length: 15 amino acids. The CDR3 DNA reads TGTGCCAGCAGTCCAGGGACATTTCTGAACACTGAAGCTTTCTTT. Amino acids: CASSPGTFLNTEAFF.

V gene TRBV7-9 combines with J gene TRBJ2-1; D unclear. This CDR3 comprises 17 residues. Trimming took off 4 bases at V and 3 bases at J, with 19 bases between the two ends. Germline assignment: CDR1 SEHNR and CDR2 FQNEAQ (reference sequence). The CDR3 spells CASSSLMGRGSYNEQFF. Written as DNA, the CDR3 is TGTGCCAGCAGCTCCCTGATGGGCCGAGGTAGCTACAATGAGCAGTTCTTC.

The J gene is TRBJ1-1, the V gene TRBV21-1; the DNA was not used to check the table's D call, TRBD1. TRBV21-1 corresponds to a pseudogene. The CDR3 is 15 amino acids. The CDR3 DNA reads as TGTGCCAGCAGCATCAACGCACACAGGGACACTGAAGCTTTCTTT. It translates to CASSINAHRDTEAFF.

The chain recombines TRBV5-6 with TRBJ2-7; 7 positions match TRBD1. The CDR3 runs to 17 residues. J gave up 6 bases and V 2 bases, and 17 bases lay outside the gene matches. Germline CDR1 and CDR2: SGHDT and YYEEEE. The CDR3 coding sequence is TGTGCCAGCAGCTTTGACCATACTAGAGACAGGGCGGGCGAGCAGTACTTC. The encoded protein is CASSFDHTRDRAGEQYF.

CDR3 DNA sequence: TGTGCCAGCACCTTCGGACTAGCGGGAACGAATGAGCAGTTCTTC. It yields the protein CASTFGLAGTNEQFF. The V and J genes are TRBV7-2 and TRBJ2-1; 12 nucleotides match TRBD2. CDR3 size: 15 residues. Germline lookup yields CDR1 SGHTA and CDR2 FQGNSA. The V gene end was trimmed by 7 bases and the J gene end by 7 bases; junction bases not matched to a gene: 8.

This rearrangement joins TRBV5-1 to TRBJ2-7, with no clear D. Germline CDR1 SGHRS, CDR2 YFSETQ. Trimming took off 10 bases at V and 2 bases at J, with 16 bases between the two ends. The length of the CDR3 is 13 residues. This CDR3 reads CASRPSPAYEQYF. Written as DNA, the CDR3 is TGCGCCTCCCGTCCCTCTCCCGCCTACGAGCAGTACTTC.

The rearrangement links TRBV27 to TRBJ2-5; D remains unclear. The ends were cut back, 5 bases at V and 1 base at J, with 17 bases in the middle. CDR1 MNHEY and CDR2 SMNVEV come from the germline V gene (reference sequence). The CDR3 has 16 amino acids. CDR3 amino acids: CASSPRALTLQETQYF. In DNA form, the CDR3 reads TGTGCCAGCAGTCCCCGAGCACTGACCCTCCAAGAGACCCAGTACTTC.

The rearrangement links TRBV5-4 to TRBJ2-5; D might be TRBD1 or TRBD2, each matching 6 bases. V was cut by 0 bases and J by 7 bases, with 19 bases left in between. From germline, CDR1 is SGHNT and CDR2 YYREEE (reference sequence). This CDR3 is built from 16 residues. For the CDR3, the DNA is TGTGCCAGCAGCTTGGAAGAAGGGGGGAACTCAGGGACCCAGTACTTC. Its translation: CASSLEEGGNSGTQYF.

The chain has TRBV28 and TRBJ1-2; a possible D gene is TRBD1 (5 bases). From germline, CDR1 is MDHEN and CDR2 SYDVKM. V dropped 8 bases and J dropped 7 bases, with 20 bases sitting between them. The CDR3 has 14 residues. DNA of the CDR3: TGTGCCAGCTCCTGGGATGTGCGGAGGGGTGGCTACACCTTC. This sequence encodes CASSWDVRRGGYTF.

The chain employs TRBV7-2 and TRBJ2-1, with D hard to call. The CDR3 has 15 amino acids. The ends were cut back, 0 bases at V and 2 bases at J, with 8 bases in the middle. The germline CDR1 and CDR2 sequences are SGHTA and FQGNSA. The CDR3 spells CASSLAWSAYNEQFF. In DNA, the CDR3 is TGTGCCAGCAGCTTAGCGTGGAGCGCCTACAATGAGCAGTTCTTC.